The 29 T cell receptor beta chains in this list originate from one sample, sequenced in a study of graft-versus-host responses after intestinal transplantation. Clones were sequenced by immunoSEQ multiplex PCR, and TCRdb holds only the in-frame ones, with some missing. Of some 40,000 clones listed, over 90% are singletons. The starting material was PBMCs, obtained 700 to 850 days after intestinal transplantation. These receptors were taken from a human patient who received an intestinal transplant, so some T cells may come from the graft donor.

The chain links TRBV18 to TRBJ2-3; 10 bases line up with TRBD2. V dropped 3 bases and J dropped 0; count of bases not matched to a gene: 0. Germline loops: CDR1 KGHSH, CDR2 LQKENI. The CDR3 loop spans 15 amino acids. CDR3 amino acids: CASSPTSGSTDTQYF. In DNA, the CDR3 is TGTGCCAGCTCACCGACTAGCGGGAGCACAGATACGCAGTATTTT.

The gene calls are TRBV6-1 and TRBJ2-7; 9 bases align to TRBD2. Germline V gives CDR1 MNHNS, CDR2 SASEGT. V dropped 4 bases and J dropped 2; count of bases not matched to a gene: 9. The CDR3 consists of 16 residues. The CDR3 spells CASSGYSGRGAYEQYF. The CDR3 nucleotides are TGTGCCAGCAGTGGGTATAGCGGGAGAGGGGCCTACGAGCAGTACTTC.

The chain recombines TRBV6-6 with TRBJ1-2; D not certain. The V gene's germline CDR1 is MNHNY and CDR2 SVGAGI (reference sequence). V dropped 7 bases and J dropped 0 bases, with 15 bases sitting between them. The CDR3 is 15 residues long. CDR3 in amino acids: CASTLTRLANYGYTF. The CDR3 nucleotides are TGTGCCAGCACCTTAACCAGGCTTGCTAACTATGGCTACACCTTC.

The rearrangement links TRBV12-5 to TRBJ2-2; a weak D match, TRBD1 (5 bases). V was cut by 1 base and J by 1 base, with 7 bases left in between. Per the germline V gene, CDR1 is LGHNT and CDR2 is FRNRAP. The CDR3 contains 15 residues. The chain's CDR3 is CASGLGDRNTGELFF. CDR3 sequence (DNA): TGTGCTAGTGGTTTGGGTGACAGGAACACCGGGGAGCTGTTTTTT.

This CDR3 is CASNYLGLNEQYF. DNA of the CDR3: TGTGCCAGCAACTACCTAGGACTTAACGAGCAGTACTTC. The chain recombines TRBV28 with TRBJ2-7; D is possibly TRBD2 (5 bases). CDR3 length: 13 amino acids. Germline V gives CDR1 MDHEN, CDR2 SYDVKM. The V end lost 7 bases, the J end lost 5 bases, and 15 bases lay between the germline ends.

V is TRBV10-1 and J is TRBJ2-7; 12 bases are a match to TRBD2. The CDR3 consists of 15 residues. Germline CDR1 WNHNN, CDR2 SYGVQD (reference sequence). The V and J ends lost 9 bases and 0 bases, in that order; junction bases with no gene match: 6. The CDR3 spells CARVPLAGGSYEQYF. In nucleotides, the CDR3 is TGCGCCAGAGTCCCACTAGCGGGAGGCTCCTACGAGCAGTACTTC.

With respect to this clone: Relative to the germline gene, one junction end is altered; a read error may explain this. This sequence joins TRBV11-2 and TRBJ2-1, with 9 bases aligning to TRBD2. Germline V gene data show CDR1 as SGHAT and CDR2 as FQNNGV. The CDR3 contains 13 residues. CDR3 loop: CASSLDLAGFTVF. The DNA of the CDR3 is TGTGCCAGCAGCTTAGACCTAGCGGGGTTTACGGTCTTC.

This chain connects TRBV2 to TRBJ2-6; 11 positions agree with TRBD1. Trimming at V came to 8 bases and at J to 0 bases, leaving 6 bases not matched to a gene. Germline loops: CDR1 SNHLY, CDR2 FYNNEI. The CDR3 runs to 17 residues. In nucleotides, the CDR3 is TGTGCCAGCTGGTCGGGACAGGGGGTCTCTGGGGCCAACGTCCTGACTTTC. Residues: CASWSGQGVSGANVLTF.

The CDR3 spells CASRRLAGTQETQYF. The CDR3 DNA follows: TGTGCCAGCAGGCGTCTAGCGGGTACCCAAGAGACCCAGTACTTC. The rearrangement joins TRBV2 to TRBJ2-5; 8 bases agree with TRBD2. Germline V gene sequence: CDR1 SNHLY, CDR2 FYNNEI. Trimming took 6 bases from V and 1 from J; bases not matched to a gene: 7. This CDR3 region has 15 residues.

The rearrangement uses TRBV6-1 and TRBJ1-5, with a tentative D call TRBD1 (5 bases). CDR1 and CDR2 from the germline V gene are MNHNS and SASEGT. V was clipped by 7 bases and J by 7 bases, with 14 bases between them. The CDR3 totals 13 residues. CDR3 in DNA: TGTGCCAGCAAGTCTGGGGGGTCCCAGCCCCAGCATTTT. Translation: CASKSGGSQPQHF.

The chain joins TRBV6-1 to TRBJ2-5; 8 nucleotides agree with TRBD2. J was trimmed by 2 bases and V by 7 bases; bases with no gene match: 6. Germline CDR1 is MNHNS and CDR2 is SASEGT. The CDR3 totals 14 residues. CDR3 loop: CASNRGGGQETQYF. The CDR3 region has the DNA TGTGCCAGCAATCGGGGGGGTGGTCAAGAGACCCAGTACTTC.

This chain uses TRBV6-1 with TRBJ2-1; D is unresolved. Trimming left V 8 bases short and J 0 bases short, with 11 bases between. CDR1 is MNHNS, CDR2 SASEGT, per germline. CDR3 length equals 14 residues. The CDR3 here is CASDRSLSYNEQFF. DNA for the CDR3: TGTGCCAGCGACCGTTCGCTCTCCTACAATGAGCAGTTCTTC.

The chain joins TRBV29-1 to TRBJ2-7; 7 bases fit TRBD2. The CDR3 totals 12 residues. V lost 6 bases to trimming and J lost 2 bases; unmatched junction nucleotides: 4. Germline CDR1 reads SQVTM; CDR2 reads ANQGSEA. CDR3 DNA sequence: TGCAGCGTCGGGGACTACACCTACGAGCAGTACTTC. It codes for CSVGDYTYEQYF.

J is TRBJ1-4 and V is TRBV7-9, with 7 positions matching TRBD1. The germline V gene has CDR1 SEHNR and CDR2 FQNEAQ (reference sequence). This CDR3 comprises 14 residues. The V segment lost 4 bases and the J segment 7 bases; nucleotides outside the gene matches: 6. CDR3 amino acids: CASSSPGGSEKLFF. CDR3 sequence (DNA): TGTGCCAGCAGCTCCCCAGGGGGAAGTGAAAAACTGTTTTTT.

This rearrangement joins TRBV2 to TRBJ1-5; D possibly corresponds to TRBD1 (6 bases). Germline CDR1 SNHLY, CDR2 FYNNEI. Trimming took off 6 bases at V and 0 bases at J, with 21 bases between the two ends. The CDR3 has 18 amino acids. CDR3 DNA sequence: TGTGCCAGCAGCGAGGGGGGGGGCTATGTCTATAGCAATCAGCCCCAGCATTTT. Translating gives CASSEGGGYVYSNQPQHF. Based on the CDR3 plus reference TRBV2 and TRBJ1-5, the full variable domain is EPEVTQTPSHQVTQMGQEVILRCVPISNHLYFYWYRQILGQKVEFLVSFYNNEISEKSEIFDDQFSVERPDGSNFTLKIRSTKLEDSAMYFCASSEGGGYVYSNQPQHFGDGTRLSIL.

This chain joins TRBV5-5 and TRBJ2-7; tentatively, D is TRBD2 (6 bases). From germline, CDR1 is SGHKS and CDR2 YYEKEE (reference sequence). The CDR3 consists of 13 residues. V lost 5 bases and J lost 2, with 11 bases in between. In DNA, the CDR3 is TGTGCCAGCAGGGTCAGGGAGGCCTACGAGCAGTACTTC. Translation: CASRVREAYEQYF.

The chain links TRBV7-4 to TRBJ2-7, with D possibly TRBD2 on 5 matching bases. Germline CDR1 and CDR2: SGHVT and SQSDAQ. CDR3 length equals 16 residues. The V end lost 0 bases, the J end lost 3 bases, and 15 bases lay between the germline ends. The CDR3 region has the DNA TGTGCCAGCAGCTTAGCACAACGACTATTCTACTACGAGCAGTACTTC. It specifies CASSLAQRLFYYEQYF.

The chain combines TRBV25-1 with TRBJ2-3; a possible D gene is TRBD2 (6 bases). From germline, CDR1 is MGHDK and CDR2 SYGVNS. CDR3 length: 15 amino acids. V lost 1 base and J lost 6, with 14 bases in between. As DNA, the CDR3 is TGTGCCAGCAGTGAATTGAACGGGGGACGGGATACGCAGTATTTT. As protein: CASSELNGGRDTQYF.

Regarding this clone: One junction end disagrees with the germline gene, perhaps due to a read error. The V gene is TRBV2, the J gene TRBJ2-5, with TRBD2 matching 13 bases. CDR3 size: 15 residues. The germline CDR1 and CDR2 sequences are SNHLY and FYNNEI. For the CDR3, the DNA is TGTGCCAGCAGTGAAGATATGACTAGCGGGGGGCCTCGGAACTTC. Translating gives CASSEDMTSGGPRNF.

The rearrangement joins TRBV5-1 to TRBJ2-1; TRBD2 is a possible D gene (5 bases). The germline gives CDR1 SGHRS, CDR2 YFSETQ. The CDR3 consists of 16 residues. The germline V and J ends were trimmed by 3 bases and 5 bases, with 18 bases remaining between them. The CDR3 DNA reads TGCGCCAGCAGCTCCCCTGGCGGGCCCCAAAACAATGAGCAGTTCTTC. Amino acid sequence: CASSSPGGPQNNEQFF.

The chain recombines TRBV6-6 with TRBJ1-2, with D possibly TRBD1 on 5 matching bases. V lost 1 base, J lost 7 bases, and 16 bases lay in between. The CDR3 contains 15 residues. Germline values: CDR1 MNHNY, CDR2 SVGAGI (reference sequence). This CDR3 is CASSYYRTAGFGYTF. The DNA of the CDR3 is TGTGCCAGCAGTTACTACAGGACGGCCGGGTTTGGCTACACCTTC.

This rearrangement joins TRBV19 to TRBJ2-1; 10 bases line up with TRBD2. CDR3 length equals 15 residues. The V gene end was trimmed by 8 bases and the J gene end by 8 bases; junction bases not matched to a gene: 12. Germline V gene sequence: CDR1 LNHDA, CDR2 SQIVND (reference sequence). The DNA for the CDR3 is TGTGCCAGTTCTCTCCTAGCGGGAGACGGGCATGAGCAGTTCTTC. Translated, it gives CASSLLAGDGHEQFF.

The chain links TRBV29-1 to TRBJ2-1, with D unresolved. Trimming removed 4 bases at V and 4 bases at J, with 11 bases between. The CDR3 runs to 13 residues. Germline assignment: CDR1 SQVTM and CDR2 ANQGSEA. CDR3 residues: CSVAAAFYNEQFF. In DNA form, the CDR3 reads TGCAGCGTTGCCGCGGCCTTTTACAATGAGCAGTTCTTC.

V gene TRBV25-1 combines with J gene TRBJ2-5; possibly TRBD1 for D (5 bases). Trimming took 7 bases from V and 6 from J, leaving 9 bases between them. The CDR3 length is 11 residues. Germline V gene sequence: CDR1 MGHDK, CDR2 SYGVNS. CDR3 bases: TGTGCCAGCACAGGGTGGCAGACCCAGTACTTC. Translated, it gives CASTGWQTQYF.

This chain connects TRBV10-3 to TRBJ1-3; 10 bases are a match to TRBD1. With 10 bases clipped from V and 4 bases from J, the junction kept 7 bases outside the gene matches. This CDR3 has 14 amino acids. Germline V gene sequence: CDR1 ENHRY, CDR2 SYGVKD. In DNA, the CDR3 is TGTGCCACTTCAGACAGGGGGCAAGGAAACACCATATATTTT. It translates to CATSDRGQGNTIYF.

The CDR3 DNA follows: TGTGCCAGCAGGGACGGGACAGACTTTTTCTACGAGCAGTACTTC. It is translated as CASRDGTDFFYEQYF. The V call is TRBV11-2, the J call TRBJ2-7, with TRBD1 matching 7 bases. Losses at the gene ends were 6 bases for V and 3 bases for J; bases not matched to a gene: 11. CDR1 is SGHAT, CDR2 FQNNGV, per germline. CDR3 size: 15 residues.

The V and J genes are TRBV27 and TRBJ1-6; the D is unclear. The CDR3 sequence is 12 residues long. Germline V gives CDR1 MNHEY, CDR2 SMNVEV (reference sequence). V lost 3 bases, J lost 8 bases, and 5 bases lay in between. Written as DNA, the CDR3 is TGTGCCAGCAGTTTGGGAGATTCACCCCTCCACTTT. This codes for CASSLGDSPLHF.

The chain carries TRBV2 and TRBJ2-5; 7 bases fit TRBD1. Germline V lookup: CDR1 SNHLY, CDR2 FYNNEI. This CDR3 region has 15 residues. J gave up 1 base and V 5 bases, and 7 bases lay outside the gene matches. In nucleotides, the CDR3 is TGTGCCAGCAGTCAGTACCGGGACAGCCAAGAGACCCAGTACTTC. It encodes CASSQYRDSQETQYF.

This chain uses TRBV6-6 with TRBJ2-5; tentatively, D is TRBD2 (6 bases). The CDR3 is 13 amino acids. The germline V and J ends were trimmed by 5 bases and 1 base, with 8 bases remaining between them. CDR1 is MNHNY, CDR2 SVGAGI, per germline (reference sequence). The CDR3 sequence: CASSPGLQETQYF. The CDR3 DNA sequence: TGTGCCAGCAGTCCGGGACTCCAAGAGACCCAGTACTTC.